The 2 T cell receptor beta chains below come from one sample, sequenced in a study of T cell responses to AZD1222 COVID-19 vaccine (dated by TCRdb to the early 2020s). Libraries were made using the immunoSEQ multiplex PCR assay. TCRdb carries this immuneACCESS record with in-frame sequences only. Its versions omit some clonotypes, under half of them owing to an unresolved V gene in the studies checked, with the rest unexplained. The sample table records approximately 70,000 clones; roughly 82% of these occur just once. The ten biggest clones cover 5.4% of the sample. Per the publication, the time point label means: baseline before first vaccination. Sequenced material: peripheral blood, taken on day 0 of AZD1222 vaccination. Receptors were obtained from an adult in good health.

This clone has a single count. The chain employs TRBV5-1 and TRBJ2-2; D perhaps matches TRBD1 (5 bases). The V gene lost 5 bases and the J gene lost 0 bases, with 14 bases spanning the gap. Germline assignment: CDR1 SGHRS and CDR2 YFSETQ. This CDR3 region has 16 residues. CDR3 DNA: TGCGCCAGCAGGACGACAGCCGGATCGAACACCGGGGAGCTGTTTTTT. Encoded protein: CASRTTAGSNTGELFF.

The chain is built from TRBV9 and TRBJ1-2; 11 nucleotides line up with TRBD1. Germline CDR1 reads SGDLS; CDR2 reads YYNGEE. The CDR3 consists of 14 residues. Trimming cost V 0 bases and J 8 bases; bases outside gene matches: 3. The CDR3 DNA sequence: TGTGCCAGCAGCGTAGATGGGACAGGGGGAGGCTACACCTTC. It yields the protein CASSVDGTGGGYTF. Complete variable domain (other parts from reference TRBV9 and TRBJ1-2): DSGVTQTPKHLITATGQRVTLRCSPRSGDLSVYWYQQSLDQGLQFLIQYYNGEERAKGNILERFSAQQFPDLHSELNLSSLELGDSALYFCASSVDGTGGGYTFGSGTRLTVV.